The 11 T cell receptor beta chains below all came from one sample that was sequenced in a study of T cell responses to AZD1222 COVID-19 vaccine. This table comes from immunoSEQ multiplex PCR, and its TCRdb copy is limited to in-frame clones, with some not included. The repertoire holds roughly 100,000 clones, with over 70% as singletons. The sample consisted of peripheral blood, taken on day 0 of AZD1222 vaccination. These receptors were taken from an adult in good health.

CDR3 nucleotides: TGTGCCAGCAGTGAACTTCAGGGGGGGGCAACTAATGAAAAACTGTTTTTT. This codes for CASSELQGGATNEKLFF. The gene calls are TRBV25-1 and TRBJ1-4; TRBD1 matches 7 bases. This CDR3 region has 17 residues. The V segment lost 2 bases and the J segment 0 bases; nucleotides outside the gene matches: 6. CDR1 MGHDK and CDR2 SYGVNS come from the germline V gene.

The gene calls are TRBV3-1 (or the pseudogene TRBV3-2) and TRBJ1-1; no reliable D call. Germline CDR1 and CDR2: LGHDT and YNNKEL (reference sequence). The CDR3 runs to 14 residues. V was pared by 1 base and J by 1 base, with 7 bases between. In DNA form, the CDR3 reads TGTGCCAGCAGCCAAGTAAGTCAGAACACTGAAGCTTTCTTT. Its translation: CASSQVSQNTEAFF.

This chain connects TRBV7-2 to TRBJ2-7; tentative D call: TRBD2 (6 bases). The germline V gene has CDR1 SGHTA and CDR2 FQGNSA. CDR3 length: 14 amino acids. Trimming removed 4 bases at V and 3 bases at J, with 13 bases between. In nucleotides, the CDR3 is TGTGCCAGCAGCTCCGGGATCGGGGGCTACGAGCAGTACTTC. Residues: CASSSGIGGYEQYF.

This chain connects TRBV30 to TRBJ1-5; a possible D gene is TRBD1 (5 bases). CDR3 length: 13 residues. V was cut by 5 bases and J by 5 bases, with 13 bases left in between. Germline V gene lookup returns CDR1 GTSNPN and CDR2 SVGIG (reference sequence). The CDR3 is CAWAIREDQPQHF. In DNA, the CDR3 is TGTGCCTGGGCCATCAGGGAGGATCAGCCCCAGCATTTT.

The V call is TRBV2, the J call TRBJ1-2; no clear D. The CDR3 has 12 amino acids. V lost 1 base to trimming and J lost 8 bases, with 8 bases between them. The germline CDR1 and CDR2 sequences are SNHLY and FYNNEI. CDR3 sequence reads: CASSEGVWGYTF. For the CDR3, the DNA is TGTGCCAGCAGTGAAGGGGTTTGGGGCTACACCTTC. Full variable domain (outside the CDR3, taken from reference TRBV2 and TRBJ1-2): EPEVTQTPSHQVTQMGQEVILRCVPISNHLYFYWYRQILGQKVEFLVSFYNNEISEKSEIFDDQFSVERPDGSNFTLKIRSTKLEDSAMYFCASSEGVWGYTFGSGTRLTVV.

The chain combines TRBV29-1 with TRBJ1-1; 8 nucleotides match TRBD1. From germline, CDR1 is SQVTM and CDR2 ANQGSEA. V was clipped by 8 bases and J by 4 bases; unmatched bases: 9. This CDR3 comprises 13 residues. CDR3 sequence: CSSDRGRGTEAFF. The CDR3 bases are TGCAGCTCCGACAGGGGCCGGGGCACTGAAGCTTTCTTT. Filled out from reference TRBV29-1 and TRBJ1-1, the complete variable domain reads SAVISQKPSRDICQRGTSLTIQCQVDSQVTMMFWYRQQPGQSLTLIATANQGSEATYESGFVIDKFPISRPNLTFSTLTVSNMSPEDSSIYLCSSDRGRGTEAFFGQGTRLTVV.

This clone was seen a few times. The V call is TRBV7-6, the J call TRBJ1-4; D is uncertain. V lost 1 base and J 0 bases, leaving 9 bases between the germline ends. The germline V gene encodes CDR1 SGHVS and CDR2 FNYEAQ. The CDR3 contains 16 residues. CDR3 sequence reads: CASSLGGGSTNEKLFF. In DNA form, the CDR3 reads TGTGCCAGCAGCTTAGGTGGCGGATCAACTAATGAAAAACTGTTTTTT.

The rearrangement uses TRBV24-1 and TRBJ1-5, with 8 positions matching TRBD1. Germline lookup yields CDR1 KGHDR and CDR2 SFDVKD. Germline trimming cut 2 bases from V and 6 bases from J; bases unmatched to any gene: 14. The CDR3 runs 18 residues. The CDR3 sequence is CATSDSIQDRAGGQPQHF. CDR3 bases: TGTGCCACCAGTGATTCTATTCAGGACAGGGCGGGGGGTCAGCCCCAGCATTTT.

CDR3 bases: TGTGCCAGCAGCGATCGGGACAGCAGAAACACCATATATTTT. It codes for CASSDRDSRNTIYF. The chain uses TRBV7-2 and TRBJ1-3; 7 nucleotides match TRBD1. With V trimmed by 5 bases and J by 5 bases, 6 bases remained unmatched. The CDR3 spans 14 residues. Germline CDR1 and CDR2: SGHTA and FQGNSA. The full variable domain, with the rest looked up from reference TRBV7-2 and TRBJ1-3, is GAGVSQSPSNKVTEKGKDVELRCDPISGHTALYWYRQSLGQGLEFLIYFQGNSAPDKSGLPSDRFSAERTGGSVSTLTIQRTQQEDSAVYLCASSDRDSRNTIYFGEGSWLTVV.

This chain joins TRBV9 and TRBJ2-7; D is possibly TRBD2 (6 bases). CDR1 is SGDLS and CDR2 is YYNGEE in the germline V gene. The CDR3 extends over 14 amino acids. The germline V and J ends were trimmed by 4 bases and 6 bases, with 17 bases remaining between them. The CDR3 sequence is CASSPRGQGGEQYF. CDR3 bases: TGTGCCAGCAGCCCTCGGGGCCAGGGAGGCGAGCAGTACTTC.

The V and J genes are TRBV18 and TRBJ2-6, with 11 bases lining up with TRBD2. The CDR3 contains 19 residues. J was trimmed by 2 bases and V by 6 bases; bases with no gene match: 12. Germline-derived CDR1 and CDR2 are KGHSH and LQKENI. CDR3 sequence reads: CASSLLDLAGGPGANVLTF. The CDR3 nucleotides are TGTGCCAGCTCCCTACTCGATCTAGCGGGGGGCCCTGGGGCCAACGTCCTGACTTTC.